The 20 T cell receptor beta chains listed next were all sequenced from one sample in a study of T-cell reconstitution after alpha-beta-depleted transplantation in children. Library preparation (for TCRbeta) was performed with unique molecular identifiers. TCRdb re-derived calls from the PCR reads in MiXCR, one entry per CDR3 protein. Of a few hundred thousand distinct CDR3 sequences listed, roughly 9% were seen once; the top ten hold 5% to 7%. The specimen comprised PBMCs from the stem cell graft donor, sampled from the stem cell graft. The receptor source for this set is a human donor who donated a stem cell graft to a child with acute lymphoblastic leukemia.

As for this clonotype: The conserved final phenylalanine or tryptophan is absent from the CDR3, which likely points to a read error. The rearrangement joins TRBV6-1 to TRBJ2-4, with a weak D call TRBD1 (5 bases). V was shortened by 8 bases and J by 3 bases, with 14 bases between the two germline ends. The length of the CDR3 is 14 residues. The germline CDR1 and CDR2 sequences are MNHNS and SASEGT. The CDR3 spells CASQGRSLKNIQYY. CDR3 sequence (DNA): TGTGCCAGCCAGGGCAGGTCCCTCAAAAACATTCAGTACTAC.

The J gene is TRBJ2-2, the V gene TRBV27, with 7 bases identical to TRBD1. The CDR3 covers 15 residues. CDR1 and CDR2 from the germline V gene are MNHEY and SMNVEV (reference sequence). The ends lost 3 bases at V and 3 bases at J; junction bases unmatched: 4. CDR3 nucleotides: TGTGCCAGCAGTTTCGACAGGGCGTACACCGGGGAGCTGTTTTTT. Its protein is CASSFDRAYTGELFF.

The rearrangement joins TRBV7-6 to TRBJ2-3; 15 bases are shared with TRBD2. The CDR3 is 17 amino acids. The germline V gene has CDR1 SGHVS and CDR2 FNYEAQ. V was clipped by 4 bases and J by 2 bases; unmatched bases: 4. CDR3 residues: CASSSGLAGGFTDTQYF. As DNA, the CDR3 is TGTGCCAGCAGCTCGGGACTAGCGGGGGGATTCACAGATACGCAGTATTTT.

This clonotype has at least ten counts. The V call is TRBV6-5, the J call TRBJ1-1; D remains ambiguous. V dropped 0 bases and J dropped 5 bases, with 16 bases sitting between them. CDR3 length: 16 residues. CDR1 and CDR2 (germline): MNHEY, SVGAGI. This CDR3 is CASSYSWPGEGTEAFF. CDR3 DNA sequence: TGTGCCAGCAGTTACTCGTGGCCAGGAGAGGGTACTGAAGCTTTCTTT.

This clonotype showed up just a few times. The CDR3 region is CASTTDGEQFF. The DNA for the CDR3 is TGTGCCAGCACCACGGACGGTGAGCAGTTCTTC. The chain couples TRBV5-6 to TRBJ2-1; D uncertain. The CDR3 loop spans 11 amino acids. The V end was cut by 6 bases, the J end by 9 bases, with 10 bases between. CDR1 and CDR2 from the germline V gene are SGHDT and YYEEEE.

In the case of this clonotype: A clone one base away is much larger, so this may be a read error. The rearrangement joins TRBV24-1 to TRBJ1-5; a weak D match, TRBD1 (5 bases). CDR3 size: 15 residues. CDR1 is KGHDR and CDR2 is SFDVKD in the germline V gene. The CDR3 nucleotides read TGTGCCACCAGTGATCCCTATCAGGGAGATCAGCCCCGGCATTTT. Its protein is CATSDPYQGDQPRHF.

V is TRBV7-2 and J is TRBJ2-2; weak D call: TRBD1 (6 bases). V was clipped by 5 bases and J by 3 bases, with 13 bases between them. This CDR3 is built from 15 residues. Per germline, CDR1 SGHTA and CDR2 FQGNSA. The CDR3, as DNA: TGTGCCAGCAGCCTAAGACAGGATCACACCGGGGAGCTGTTTTTT. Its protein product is CASSLRQDHTGELFF.

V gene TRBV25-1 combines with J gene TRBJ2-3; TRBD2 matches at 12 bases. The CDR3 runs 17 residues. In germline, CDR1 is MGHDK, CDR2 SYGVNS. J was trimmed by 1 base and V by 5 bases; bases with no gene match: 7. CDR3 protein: CASSTGLAGSRTDTQYF. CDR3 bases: TGTGCCAGCAGTACTGGACTAGCGGGGTCGCGCACAGATACGCAGTATTTT.

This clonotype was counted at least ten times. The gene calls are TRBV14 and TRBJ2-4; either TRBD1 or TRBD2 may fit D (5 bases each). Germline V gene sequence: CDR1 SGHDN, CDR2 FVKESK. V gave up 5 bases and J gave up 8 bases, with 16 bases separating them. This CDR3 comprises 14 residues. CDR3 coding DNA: TGTGCCAGCAGCTTACACGGGGCAGGTGACATTCAGTACTTC. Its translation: CASSLHGAGDIQYF.

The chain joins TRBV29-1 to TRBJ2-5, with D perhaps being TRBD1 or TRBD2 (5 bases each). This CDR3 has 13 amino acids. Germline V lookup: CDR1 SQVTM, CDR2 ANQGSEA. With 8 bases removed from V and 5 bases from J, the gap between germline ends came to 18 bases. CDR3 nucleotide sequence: TGCAGCTTAACCGGGACGCTAATGGAGACCCAGTACTTC. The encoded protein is CSLTGTLMETQYF.

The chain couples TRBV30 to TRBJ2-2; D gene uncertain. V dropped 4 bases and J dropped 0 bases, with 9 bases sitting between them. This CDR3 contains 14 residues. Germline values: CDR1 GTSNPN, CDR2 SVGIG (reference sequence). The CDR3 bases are TGTGCCTGGAAACAGCTCGCGAACACCGGGGAGCTGTTTTTT. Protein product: CAWKQLANTGELFF.

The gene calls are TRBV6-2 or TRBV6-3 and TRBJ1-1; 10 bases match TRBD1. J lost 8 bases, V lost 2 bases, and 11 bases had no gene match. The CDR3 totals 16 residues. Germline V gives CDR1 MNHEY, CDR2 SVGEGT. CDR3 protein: CASSYRARDRGPEAFF. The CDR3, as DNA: TGTGCCAGCAGTTACCGAGCCCGGGACAGGGGTCCCGAAGCTTTCTTT.

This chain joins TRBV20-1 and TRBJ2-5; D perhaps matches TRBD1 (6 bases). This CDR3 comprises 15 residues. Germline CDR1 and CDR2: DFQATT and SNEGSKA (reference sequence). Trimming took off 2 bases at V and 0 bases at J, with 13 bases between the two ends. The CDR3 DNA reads TGCAGTGCTAGAACCGGGACACCGTACCAAGAGACCCAGTACTTC. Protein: CSARTGTPYQETQYF.

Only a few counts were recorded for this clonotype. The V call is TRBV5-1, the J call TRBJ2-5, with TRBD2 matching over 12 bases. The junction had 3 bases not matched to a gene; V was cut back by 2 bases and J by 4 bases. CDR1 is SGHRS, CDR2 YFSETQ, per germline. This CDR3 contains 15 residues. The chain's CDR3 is CASSLKTSGGETQYF. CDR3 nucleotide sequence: TGCGCCAGCAGCTTAAAGACTAGCGGGGGAGAGACCCAGTACTTC.

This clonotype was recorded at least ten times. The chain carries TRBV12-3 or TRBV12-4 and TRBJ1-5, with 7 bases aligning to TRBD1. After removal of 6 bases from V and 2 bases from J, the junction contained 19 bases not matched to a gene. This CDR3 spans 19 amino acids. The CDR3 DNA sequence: TGTGCCAGCAGGCTAAGACGACAGGGCCCCGGGTATCGCAATCAGCCCCAGCATTTT. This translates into CASRLRRQGPGYRNQPQHF.

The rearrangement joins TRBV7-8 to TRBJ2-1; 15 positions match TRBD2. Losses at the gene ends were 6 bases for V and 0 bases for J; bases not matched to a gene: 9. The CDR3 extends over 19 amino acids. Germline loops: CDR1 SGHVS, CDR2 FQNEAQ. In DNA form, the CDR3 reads TGTGCCAGCAGTCAGCAGGGACTAGCGGGGGGAAGCTCCTACAATGAGCAGTTCTTC. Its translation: CASSQQGLAGGSSYNEQFF.

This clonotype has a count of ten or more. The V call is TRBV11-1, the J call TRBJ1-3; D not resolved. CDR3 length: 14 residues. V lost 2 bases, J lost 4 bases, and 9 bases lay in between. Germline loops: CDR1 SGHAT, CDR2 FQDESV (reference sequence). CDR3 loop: CASSLWASGNTIYF. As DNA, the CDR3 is TGTGCCAGCAGCTTATGGGCGTCCGGAAACACCATATATTTT.

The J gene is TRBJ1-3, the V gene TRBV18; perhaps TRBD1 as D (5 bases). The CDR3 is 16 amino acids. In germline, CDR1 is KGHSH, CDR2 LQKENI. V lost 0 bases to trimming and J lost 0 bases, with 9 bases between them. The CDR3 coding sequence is TGTGCCAGCTCACCACCGGGACGCAACTCTGGAAACACCATATATTTT. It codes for CASSPPGRNSGNTIYF.

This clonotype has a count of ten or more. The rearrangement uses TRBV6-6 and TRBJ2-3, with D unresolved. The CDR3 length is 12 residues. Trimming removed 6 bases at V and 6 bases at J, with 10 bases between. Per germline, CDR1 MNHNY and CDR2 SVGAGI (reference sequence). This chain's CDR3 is CASRDTPDTQYF. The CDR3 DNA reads TGTGCCAGCAGAGACACGCCTGATACGCAGTATTTT.

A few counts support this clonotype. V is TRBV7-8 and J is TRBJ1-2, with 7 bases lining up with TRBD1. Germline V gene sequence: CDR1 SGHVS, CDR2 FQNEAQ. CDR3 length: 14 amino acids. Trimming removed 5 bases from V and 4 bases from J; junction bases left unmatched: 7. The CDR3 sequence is CASSRDRVGYGYTF. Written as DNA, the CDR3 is TGTGCCAGCAGCCGAGACAGGGTTGGCTATGGCTACACCTTC. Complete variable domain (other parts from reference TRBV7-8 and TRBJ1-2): GAGVSQSPRYKVAKRGQDVALRCDPISGHVSLFWYQQALGQGPEFLTYFQNEAQLDKSGLPSDRFFAERPEGSVSTLKIQRTQQEDSAVYLCASSRDRVGYGYTFGSGTRLTVV.